These T cell receptor beta chains were read from a single sample in a study of blood T cell repertoires in COVID-19. Clones were sequenced by immunoSEQ multiplex PCR, and TCRdb holds only the in-frame ones, with some missing. The data hold about 70,000 clones, with 80% to 90% observed a single time. Sequencing was carried out using peripheral blood. Receptor source: a man between 50 and 59 years old with active COVID-19. CDR3s include the opening cysteine and the closing phenylalanine or tryptophan. Each record gives: V gene, J gene, clone size, D gene, CDR3 DNA, CDR3 protein. The D gene is left open where the match is weak. Clone size is shown for a subset of rows, as once, few, many or a class of expanded clone.

v_gene: TRBV6-6
j_gene: TRBJ2-7
abundance: -
d_gene: -
CDR3nt: TGTGCCAGCAGTTACTCCGCCGACATGCTGGATGGCGAGCAGTACTTC
CDR3aa: CASSYSADMLDGEQYF

v_gene: TRBV2
j_gene: TRBJ2-7
abundance: -
d_gene: -
CDR3nt: TGTGCCAGCAGTGAAGAGGGCACAGGAGTCTACGAGCAGTACTTC
CDR3aa: CASSEEGTGVYEQYF

v_gene: TRBV3-1/TRBV3-2
j_gene: TRBJ1-4
abundance: -
d_gene: -
CDR3nt: TGTGCCAGCAGCCGCACCCAGATACTCAACAGGGACGCAGAAAAACTGTTTTTT
CDR3aa: CASSRTQILNRDAEKLFF

v_gene: TRBV27
j_gene: TRBJ1-6
abundance: -
d_gene: TRBD1
CDR3nt: TGTGCCAGCAGTTTTGAGGGGGCCGATAATTCACCCCTCCACTTT
CDR3aa: CASSFEGADNSPLHF

v_gene: TRBV2
j_gene: TRBJ2-5
abundance: -
d_gene: -
CDR3nt: TGTGCCAGCAGCCTTCGGACTGGAGAGACCCAGTACTTC
CDR3aa: CASSLRTGETQYF

v_gene: TRBV5-6
j_gene: TRBJ1-3
abundance: -
d_gene: -
CDR3nt: TGTGCCAGCAGCTTGATTCGGGGCTCTGGAAACACCATATATTTT
CDR3aa: CASSLIRGSGNTIYF

v_gene: TRBV6-6
j_gene: TRBJ2-2
abundance: -
d_gene: -
CDR3nt: TGTGCCAGCAGTCCCCGGTACACCGGGGAGCTGTTTTTT
CDR3aa: CASSPRYTGELFF

v_gene: TRBV4-2
j_gene: TRBJ2-3
abundance: -
d_gene: TRBD2
CDR3nt: TGTGCCAGCAGCCAAGATCTGGTAATAGCGGGGTCCACAGATACGCAGTATTTT
CDR3aa: CASSQDLVIAGSTDTQYF

v_gene: TRBV30
j_gene: TRBJ2-1
abundance: -
d_gene: TRBD1
CDR3nt: TGTGCCTGGACCGGCGCAGGGGGCAATGAGCAGTTCTTC
CDR3aa: CAWTGAGGNEQFF

v_gene: TRBV6-5
j_gene: TRBJ2-7
abundance: -
d_gene: TRBD2
CDR3nt: TGTGCCAGCAGTTCCTCGGGACTAGGGGAGCAGTACTTC
CDR3aa: CASSSSGLGEQYF

v_gene: TRBV5-1
j_gene: TRBJ2-7
abundance: -
d_gene: -
CDR3nt: TGCGCCAGCAGCTTGGGGGACGGGGGTTCCTACGAGCAGTACTTC
CDR3aa: CASSLGDGGSYEQYF

v_gene: TRBV13
j_gene: TRBJ2-7
abundance: -
d_gene: -
CDR3nt: TGTGCCAGCAGCCCAGAAACAGGGAAAGGCTACGAGCAGTACTTC
CDR3aa: CASSPETGKGYEQYF

v_gene: TRBV20-1
j_gene: TRBJ2-3
abundance: -
d_gene: TRBD2
CDR3nt: TGCAGTGCTAGTCTAGGGACTATCTCGACCACAGATACGCAGTATTTT
CDR3aa: CSASLGTISTTDTQYF

v_gene: TRBV6-6
j_gene: TRBJ1-2
abundance: -
d_gene: -
CDR3nt: TGTGCCAGCAGGATACCTGAACAGGGCAACTATGGCTACACCTTC
CDR3aa: CASRIPEQGNYGYTF

v_gene: TRBV27
j_gene: TRBJ2-7
abundance: -
d_gene: TRBD1
CDR3nt: TGTGCCAGCAGTAAAGGGACAGGGGGCCGTGAGCAGTACTTC
CDR3aa: CASSKGTGGREQYF

v_gene: TRBV7-2
j_gene: TRBJ1-1
abundance: -
d_gene: TRBD1
CDR3nt: TGTGCCAGCAGCCTCCGGACAGGCTACGAACCCACTGAAGCTTTCTTT
CDR3aa: CASSLRTGYEPTEAFF

v_gene: TRBV4-1
j_gene: TRBJ2-7
abundance: -
d_gene: -
CDR3nt: TGCGCCAGCAGCCTCCGGTGGGGCGGGACCTTCTACGAGCAGTACTTC
CDR3aa: CASSLRWGGTFYEQYF

v_gene: TRBV21-1
j_gene: TRBJ1-6
abundance: once
d_gene: -
CDR3nt: TGTGCCAGCAGCAGATCCGACAGGCGGCATAATTCACCCCTCCACTTT
CDR3aa: CASSRSDRRHNSPLHF

v_gene: TRBV3-1/TRBV3-2
j_gene: TRBJ1-6
abundance: -
d_gene: -
CDR3nt: TGTGCCAGCAGCCAAGGGACAGAATCACCCCTCCACTTT
CDR3aa: CASSQGTESPLHF

v_gene: TRBV2
j_gene: TRBJ1-1
abundance: once
d_gene: -
CDR3nt: TGTGCCAGCATTCAGAATACTGAAGCTTTCTTT
CDR3aa: CASIQNTEAFF

v_gene: TRBV10-3
j_gene: TRBJ1-4
abundance: -
d_gene: TRBD1
CDR3nt: TGTGCCATCAGACTGGGACAGGAGAATGAAAAACTGTTTTTT
CDR3aa: CAIRLGQENEKLFF

v_gene: TRBV5-1
j_gene: TRBJ1-5
abundance: -
d_gene: -
CDR3nt: TGCGCCAGCAGCTTAGAGGGAAATAACAATCAGCCCCAGCATTTT
CDR3aa: CASSLEGNNNQPQHF

v_gene: TRBV5-1
j_gene: TRBJ1-2
abundance: -
d_gene: -
CDR3nt: TGCGCCAGCGGGGCACAGGGCTACTATGGCTACACCTTC
CDR3aa: CASGAQGYYGYTF

v_gene: TRBV9
j_gene: TRBJ2-3
abundance: -
d_gene: TRBD1
CDR3nt: TGTGCCAGCACGCTGACAGGGACCACAGATACGCAGTATTTT
CDR3aa: CASTLTGTTDTQYF

v_gene: TRBV2
j_gene: TRBJ2-2
abundance: once
d_gene: TRBD2
CDR3nt: TGTGCCAGCAGTGGTAGCGGGGGCTGGACCGGGGAGCTGTTTTTT
CDR3aa: CASSGSGGWTGELFF

v_gene: TRBV3-1/TRBV3-2
j_gene: TRBJ1-2
abundance: once
d_gene: -
CDR3nt: TGTGCCAGCAGCCAAGATCTGTCGACACCCACCTTC
CDR3aa: CASSQDLSTPTF

v_gene: TRBV12-3/TRBV12-4
j_gene: TRBJ1-2
abundance: -
d_gene: -
CDR3nt: TGTGCCAGCAGCGAAGACTTCTATGGCTACACCTTC
CDR3aa: CASSEDFYGYTF

v_gene: TRBV5-1
j_gene: TRBJ2-7
abundance: few
d_gene: TRBD2
CDR3nt: TGCGCCACCAAATCCGGGACTACAACCTACGAGCAGTACTTC
CDR3aa: CATKSGTTTYEQYF

v_gene: TRBV27
j_gene: TRBJ1-2
abundance: -
d_gene: -
CDR3nt: TGTGCCAGCAGTTTGTTGTCAGGGTATGGCTACACCTTC
CDR3aa: CASSLLSGYGYTF

v_gene: TRBV5-1
j_gene: TRBJ1-5
abundance: few
d_gene: -
CDR3nt: TGCGCCAGCAGCGCGGGACGGATCAATCAGCCCCAGCATTTT
CDR3aa: CASSAGRINQPQHF

v_gene: TRBV7-9
j_gene: TRBJ1-2
abundance: once
d_gene: TRBD1
CDR3nt: TGTGCCAGCAGCTCGCTGCCCGGACAGGGCCGGATCTATGGCTACACCTTC
CDR3aa: CASSSLPGQGRIYGYTF

v_gene: TRBV5-4
j_gene: TRBJ2-6
abundance: -
d_gene: -
CDR3nt: TGTGCCAGCAGCTCCGCGTTAGGGGCTGGGGCCAACGTCCTGACTTTC
CDR3aa: CASSSALGAGANVLTF

v_gene: TRBV5-8
j_gene: TRBJ1-2
abundance: -
d_gene: -
CDR3nt: TGTGCCAGCAGCTTGAAGCGAGATGGTAGCTATGGCTACACCTTC
CDR3aa: CASSLKRDGSYGYTF

v_gene: TRBV5-1
j_gene: TRBJ1-6
abundance: few
d_gene: -
CDR3nt: TGCGCCAGCAGCTTGGCACCACCCGCGAATAATTCACCCCTCCACTTT
CDR3aa: CASSLAPPANNSPLHF

v_gene: TRBV7-9
j_gene: TRBJ1-4
abundance: -
d_gene: -
CDR3nt: TGTGCCAGCAGCTCCGTTCGGGGTCTAACTAATGAAAAACTGTTTTTT
CDR3aa: CASSSVRGLTNEKLFF

v_gene: TRBV4-3
j_gene: TRBJ1-1
abundance: -
d_gene: TRBD1
CDR3nt: TGCGCCAGCAGCCAAGAATACCATTTGGACAGGGTAGTTGAAGCTTTCTTT
CDR3aa: CASSQEYHLDRVVEAFF

v_gene: TRBV3-1/TRBV3-2
j_gene: TRBJ2-5
abundance: once
d_gene: TRBD1
CDR3nt: TGTGCCAGCAGCAGCCTCTCCCGGGACAGCAAAGAGACCCAGTACTTC
CDR3aa: CASSSLSRDSKETQYF